This passage covers 28 T cell receptor beta chains from one sample sequenced in a study of blood T cells in healthy people across ages. For the second PCR, which ran for 7 to 11 cycles, a sample-barcoded 5' primer and a J-beta primer mix were used. A single record per CDR3 protein comes from TCRdb applying MiXCR to the 5' RACE reads. The repertoire holds some 760,000 distinct CDR3 sequences, with roughly 25% as singletons. Another study also made use of these data, one on T cells of mothers and their children.

Sequencing was carried out using blood. The receptor source for this set is a boy aged 5-17 years in good health.

V gene TRBV7-2 combines with J gene TRBJ1-2, with D perhaps TRBD1 (5 bases). Germline V gene sequence: CDR1 SGHTA, CDR2 FQGNSA. The V gene lost 5 bases and the J gene lost 3 bases, with 13 bases spanning the gap. CDR3 length equals 14 residues. CDR3 sequence reads: CASSPKTEYYGYTF. The CDR3 DNA sequence: TGTGCCAGCAGCCCAAAGACAGAATACTATGGCTACACCTTC. Complete variable domain (other parts from reference TRBV7-2 and TRBJ1-2): GAGVSQSPSNKVTEKGKDVELRCDPISGHTALYWYRQSLGQGLEFLIYFQGNSAPDKSGLPSDRFSAERTGGSVSTLTIQRTQQEDSAVYLCASSPKTEYYGYTFGSGTRLTVV.

In its sample, this clonotype was seen a few times. The chain recombines TRBV7-2 with TRBJ2-5; possibly TRBD1 or TRBD2 for D (5 bases each). The CDR3 has 14 residues. Germline lookup yields CDR1 SGHTA and CDR2 FQGNSA. V lost 4 bases and J lost 4, with 13 bases in between. Written as DNA, the CDR3 is TGTGCCAGCAGCTCGTCTCAGGGACGAGAGACCCAGTACTTC. It yields the protein CASSSSQGRETQYF. The variable domain in full, completed from reference TRBV7-2 and TRBJ2-5, reads GAGVSQSPSNKVTEKGKDVELRCDPISGHTALYWYRQSLGQGLEFLIYFQGNSAPDKSGLPSDRFSAERTGGSVSTLTIQRTQQEDSAVYLCASSSSQGRETQYFGPGTRLLVL.

This clonotype was detected ten times or more. The genes are TRBV6-6 and TRBJ2-7; 8 bases are shared with TRBD2. J gave up 3 bases and V 5 bases, and 0 bases lay outside the gene matches. CDR1 and CDR2 from the germline V gene are MNHNY and SVGAGI (reference sequence). The CDR3 runs to 12 residues. In DNA, the CDR3 is TGTGCCAGCAGTCGGGAGGGCTACGAGCAGTACTTC. It specifies CASSREGYEQYF.

The chain recombines TRBV11-3 with TRBJ2-2, with D unclear. V lost 2 bases and J lost 8, with 6 bases in between. The CDR3 loop spans 12 amino acids. In germline, CDR1 is SGHNT, CDR2 YENEEA. The CDR3 DNA sequence: TGTGCCAGCAGCTTATTAAGGGGGGAGCTGTTTTTT. Protein: CASSLLRGELFF.

The rearrangement links TRBV27 to TRBJ2-5, with D possibly called TRBD1 or TRBD2 (5 bases each). TRBJ2-7 matches the DNA end more closely, so the J call is doubtful. This CDR3 comprises 12 residues. CDR1 MNHEY and CDR2 SMNVEV come from the germline V gene (reference sequence). Here the CDR3 reads CASRSGLDEQYF. DNA for the CDR3: TGTGCCAGCAGGTCGGGGCTAGACGAGCAGTACTTC.

This clonotype has just one count. V is TRBV6-5 and J is TRBJ2-7; possibly TRBD1 for D (6 bases). V dropped 6 bases and J dropped 3 bases, with 15 bases sitting between them. Germline-derived CDR1 and CDR2 are MNHEY and SVGAGI. CDR3 length: 14 amino acids. As DNA, the CDR3 is TGTGCCAGCAGAGTGACACAGGGATTCTACGAGCAGTACTTC. This codes for CASRVTQGFYEQYF.

The DNA for the CDR3 is TGCAGTGCTAGAGATCCACAGGGAGGAGGTGGCTACACCTTC. This gives the protein CSARDPQGGGGYTF. The genes are TRBV20-1 and TRBJ1-2, with D perhaps matching TRBD1 (6 bases). Germline CDR1 and CDR2: DFQATT and SNEGSKA (reference sequence). The V and J ends lost 0 bases and 7 bases respectively, with 15 bases between them. The CDR3 spans 14 residues.

V gene TRBV4-1 combines with J gene TRBJ1-5; no definite D call. Trimming shortened V by 4 bases and J by 0 bases, and 10 bases separated the two germline ends. The germline gives CDR1 MGHRA, CDR2 YSYEKL. The CDR3 length is 15 residues. CDR3 residues: CASSLWWDSNQPQHF. The CDR3 DNA sequence: TGCGCCAGCAGCCTCTGGTGGGATAGCAATCAGCCCCAGCATTTT.

The chain combines TRBV6-4 with TRBJ2-5; 7 positions match TRBD2. Germline trimming cut 11 bases from V and 3 bases from J; bases unmatched to any gene: 3. The CDR3 runs to 11 residues. Germline CDR1 reads MRHNA; CDR2 reads SNTAGT. CDR3 amino acids: CAAGREETQYF. Here the CDR3 DNA reads TGTGCCGCAGGGAGGGAAGAGACCCAGTACTTC.

This clonotype was seen more than once but under ten times. This chain uses TRBV12-3 or TRBV12-4 with TRBJ1-2; D unresolved. The CDR3 has 12 amino acids. The V end was cut by 7 bases, the J end by 4 bases, with 10 bases between. The CDR3 DNA follows: TGTGCCAGCACCTCGGGAACCTATGGCTACACCTTC. This gives the protein CASTSGTYGYTF.

This clonotype was detected a few times. V is TRBV7-2 and J is TRBJ2-3; 9 nucleotides match TRBD2. The CDR3 extends over 16 amino acids. Germline CDR1 and CDR2: SGHTA and FQGNSA. With 3 bases clipped from V and 5 bases from J, the junction kept 9 bases outside the gene matches. CDR3 loop: CASSFFVTSGKDTQYF. For the CDR3, the DNA is TGTGCCAGCAGCTTTTTTGTGACTAGCGGAAAAGATACGCAGTATTTT.

This sequence joins TRBV14 and TRBJ2-5; no clear D. The CDR3 is 14 amino acids. CDR1 and CDR2 from the germline V gene are SGHDN and FVKESK. V lost 0 bases and J 5 bases, leaving 10 bases between the germline ends. Here the CDR3 DNA reads TGTGCCAGCAGCCAAGATACCGTTTTGGAGACCCAGTACTTC. It translates to CASSQDTVLETQYF.

The chain joins TRBV4-3 to TRBJ2-7, with 8 bases fitting TRBD1. The V and J ends lost 0 bases and 3 bases, in that order; junction bases with no gene match: 10. This CDR3 contains 17 residues. CDR1 and CDR2 from the germline V gene are LGHNA and YSLEER. The CDR3 nucleotides are TGCGCCAGCAGCCAAGATCTTACAGGACAGGGACACTACGAGCAGTACTTC. This translates into CASSQDLTGQGHYEQYF.

This clonotype has more than one count but fewer than ten. The CDR3: CASSRGRDRGLYEQYF. The CDR3 bases are TGTGCCAGCAGTCGGGGCCGGGACAGGGGGCTCTACGAGCAGTACTTC. V and J are TRBV7-9 and TRBJ2-7; 12 bases align to TRBD1. J lost 3 bases, V lost 6 bases, and 9 bases had no gene match. This CDR3 contains 16 residues. Germline CDR1 and CDR2: SEHNR and FQNEAQ (reference sequence).

The table lists this clonotype with a few counts. The V call is TRBV5-5, the J call TRBJ2-5; 9 nucleotides match TRBD2. CDR3 length: 16 residues. Looked up from germline, CDR1 is SGHKS and CDR2 is YYEKEE (reference sequence). Unmatched junction bases numbered 4, after V lost 0 bases and J lost 1 base. The CDR3 is CASSLGSSGAQETQYF. As DNA, the CDR3 is TGTGCCAGCAGCTTGGGGTCTAGCGGGGCCCAAGAGACCCAGTACTTC. The whole variable domain, remainder taken from reference TRBV5-5 and TRBJ2-5, is DAGVTQSPTHLIKTRGQQVTLRCSPISGHKSVSWYQQVLGQGPQFIFQYYEKEERGRGNFPDRFSARQFPNYSSELNVNALLLGDSALYLCASSLGSSGAQETQYFGPGTRLLVL.

This clonotype was seen more than once but under ten times. The chain is built from TRBV6-5 and TRBJ2-1; D call uncertain. Trimming took 8 bases from V and 5 from J, leaving 13 bases between them. This CDR3 comprises 13 residues. The V gene's germline CDR1 is MNHEY and CDR2 SVGAGI. This chain's CDR3 is CASGPRLDNEQFF. CDR3 DNA sequence: TGTGCCAGCGGGCCCCGGCTAGACAATGAGCAGTTCTTC.

This clonotype turned up a few times. The chain has TRBV20-1 and TRBJ1-4; no definite D call. Germline CDR1 is DFQATT and CDR2 is SNEGSKA (reference sequence). This CDR3 is built from 13 residues. V dropped 2 bases and J dropped 5 bases, with 9 bases sitting between them. The CDR3 sequence: CSARHRTNEKLFF. DNA for the CDR3: TGCAGTGCTAGACATCGAACCAATGAAAAACTGTTTTTT.

This clonotype showed up just a few times. This CDR3 reads CASSTQGCPYEQYF. Here the CDR3 DNA reads TGTGCCAGCAGCACACAGGGATGCCCCTACGAGCAGTACTTC. This chain uses TRBV21-1 with TRBJ2-7. TRBV21-1 is given as a pseudogene. The CDR3 covers 14 residues.

This clonotype was counted only a few times. One end of the junction is discordant with germline, which a read error may explain. CDR3 loop: CASSYPGRLF. In nucleotides, the CDR3 is TGCGCCAGCAGCTATCCGGGACGGTTATTC. This chain joins TRBV5-1 and TRBJ2-5; D is tentatively TRBD1 or TRBD2 (5 bases each). Per germline, CDR1 SGHRS and CDR2 YFSETQ. The length of the CDR3 is 10 residues.

This clonotype was found a few times. J is TRBJ2-7 and V is TRBV20-1, with 12 positions matching TRBD1. Germline CDR1 and CDR2: DFQATT and SNEGSKA (reference sequence). The CDR3 is 14 amino acids. The trim removed 3 bases at V and 4 bases at J, leaving 4 bases unmatched. The CDR3 sequence: CSARAGQGAYEQYF. CDR3 in DNA: TGCAGTGCTAGGGCGGGACAGGGGGCTTACGAGCAGTACTTC.

The rearrangement links TRBV9 to TRBJ2-3, with D uncertain. CDR3 length: 11 residues. The germline V gene has CDR1 SGDLS and CDR2 YYNGEE. V gave up 4 bases and J gave up 10 bases, with 10 bases separating them. The chain's CDR3 is CASSSAGPQYF. CDR3 sequence (DNA): TGTGCCAGCAGCTCGGCCGGGCCGCAGTATTTT.

This clonotype was seen a handful of times. The chain uses TRBV11-3 and TRBJ2-5; TRBD1 matches 9 bases. The assigned J gene may be wrong: the sequence end matches TRBJ2-7 better. This CDR3 contains 17 residues. The V gene's germline CDR1 is SGHNT and CDR2 YENEEA. CDR3 loop: CASSSFGFRTGEHEQYF. The DNA for the CDR3 is TGTGCCAGCAGTTCATTCGGTTTCCGGACAGGGGAGCACGAGCAGTACTTC.

The V and J genes are TRBV19 and TRBJ1-2; possible D gene TRBD1, 5 bases. This CDR3 spans 16 amino acids. Germline CDR1 is LNHDA and CDR2 is SQIVND (reference sequence). V was pared by 5 bases and J by 9 bases, with 25 bases between. DNA for the CDR3: TGTGCCAGTAGTTTCCCCCTTATCGGACAAGGTGGTAGCTACACCTTC. It encodes CASSFPLIGQGGSYTF.

The chain recombines TRBV28 with TRBJ1-1; D not resolved. V lost 2 bases and J 1 base, leaving 11 bases between the germline ends. This CDR3 has 15 amino acids. Germline assignment: CDR1 MDHEN and CDR2 SYDVKM. The CDR3 loop is CASSLIFEGNTEAFF. As DNA, the CDR3 is TGTGCCAGCAGTTTAATTTTTGAGGGGAACACTGAAGCTTTCTTT.

This clonotype appeared many times. The chain combines TRBV6-1 with TRBJ2-2, with D possibly being TRBD1 (6 bases). With 9 bases removed from V and 3 bases from J, the gap between germline ends came to 11 bases. The CDR3 spans 13 residues. Germline V gene sequence: CDR1 MNHNS, CDR2 SASEGT. CDR3 DNA: TGTGCCAGTGGCGAGGGGGACACCGGGGAGCTGTTTTTT. Its translation: CASGEGDTGELFF.

The chain links TRBV5-1 to TRBJ2-3; D may correspond to TRBD1 or TRBD2 (6 bases each). Germline assignment: CDR1 SGHRS and CDR2 YFSETQ. The CDR3 is 13 amino acids. Trimming removed 6 bases at V and 2 bases at J, with 10 bases between. The CDR3 is CASNRGDTDTQYF. The CDR3, as DNA: TGCGCCAGCAATAGGGGGGACACAGATACGCAGTATTTT. The entire variable domain, with the rest obtained from reference TRBV5-1 and TRBJ2-3, is as follows: KAGVTQTPRYLIKTRGQQVTLSCSPISGHRSVSWYQQTPGQGLQFLFEYFSETQRNKGNFPGRFSGRQFSNSRSEMNVSTLELGDSALYLCASNRGDTDTQYFGPGTRLTVL.

In its sample, this clonotype was seen a few times. The J gene is TRBJ2-7, the V gene TRBV6-5; 9 bases align to TRBD1. The V segment lost 2 bases and the J segment 0 bases; nucleotides outside the gene matches: 8. The CDR3 totals 17 residues. Germline V gene sequence: CDR1 MNHEY, CDR2 SVGAGI. CDR3 DNA sequence: TGTGCCAGCAGTTACAACCCCGGGACAGGGAGCTCCTACGAGCAGTACTTC. Translated, it gives CASSYNPGTGSSYEQYF.

The V call is TRBV19, the J call TRBJ2-5; D is possibly TRBD2 (6 bases). CDR1 and CDR2 from the germline V gene are LNHDA and SQIVND (reference sequence). V shed 6 bases and J shed 5 bases, with 16 bases lying between them. The CDR3 has 14 amino acids. CDR3 region: CASSIPGETETQYF. DNA of the CDR3: TGTGCCAGTAGCATCCCGGGGGAGACGGAGACCCAGTACTTC.